A selection of T cell receptor beta chains follows, all from one sample in a study of vaccination and CD4 T cells after COVID-19. TCRdb re-derived calls from the PCR reads in MiXCR, one entry per CDR3 protein. The data show 20,000 to 25,000 distinct CDR3 sequences, approximately 60% seen once. The antigens of these receptors remain unknown. Sequenced input: CD4+ T cells from blood, cultured in vitro. The receptors here all came from a human donor who had recovered from COVID-19. The CDR3 runs from the conserved cysteine through the conserved F or W.

V: TRBV2
CDR3: CASRGILNTEAFF

V: TRBV14
CDR3: CASASQGGQPQHF

V: TRBV7-2
CDR3: CASSSQFATEAFF

V: TRBV6-1
CDR3: CASSGGTSGRSSYEQYF

V: TRBV7-2
CDR3: CASSLLFTEAFF

V: TRBV20-1
CDR3: CSASSPSSREQFF

V: TRBV27
CDR3: CASRGLHSGELFF

V: TRBV6-2/TRBV6-3
CDR3: CASSYRSTWQETQYF

V: TRBV6-1
CDR3: CASSDDRDQPQHF

V: TRBV29-1
CDR3: CSASWGGSDQPQHF

V: TRBV24-1
CDR3: CATSDPRQGSADTQYF

V: TRBV6-1
CDR3: CAGTSGSYEQYF

V: TRBV6-2/TRBV6-3
CDR3: CASTATGAYYGYTF

V: TRBV6-1
CDR3: CASSTGQRMNTEAFF

V: TRBV7-2
CDR3: CASTFGQGIQPQHF

V: TRBV6-1
CDR3: CASSPAGQAYEQYF

V: TRBV7-2
CDR3: CASSLALSSGQETQYF

V: TRBV6-1
CDR3: CAHGPQGSPLHF

V: TRBV10-3
CDR3: CAISESAVSYEQYF

V: TRBV11-3
CDR3: CASSLDGGTADTQYF

V: TRBV6-1
CDR3: CASSPAGPKGPYTF

V: TRBV5-1
CDR3: CASTLTANTEAFF

V: TRBV7-2
CDR3: CASSFAGVSTEAFF

V: TRBV6-1
CDR3: CASSDRGRRARGTDTQYF

V: TRBV5-5
CDR3: CASSLRGGDYLTDTQYF

V: TRBV19
CDR3: CASSRTHVAEAFF

V: TRBV30
CDR3: CAWGDHGYTF

V: TRBV2
CDR3: CASSETGRSGANVLTF

V: TRBV20-1
CDR3: CSAPQGQNTEAFF

V: TRBV11-2
CDR3: CASSFRAGYTF

V: TRBV7-8
CDR3: CASSQAEVGETQYF

V: TRBV7-9
CDR3: CASSPSQAGELFF

V: TRBV7-6
CDR3: CASSLLAGAFNEQFF

V: TRBV7-8
CDR3: CASSATSGTYNEQFF

V: TRBV7-9
CDR3: CASSLARQGHSPLHF

V: TRBV6-1
CDR3: CASSESGPNYGYTF

V: TRBV5-4
CDR3: CASSWDRWVNTEAFF

V: TRBV7-2
CDR3: CASSSQTGAGKNEQFF

V: TRBV11-3
CDR3: CASSSSTGVGETQYF

V: TRBV7-2
CDR3: CASSLAGRGQETQYF

V: TRBV7-8
CDR3: CASSLVRSLNTEAFF

V: TRBV28
CDR3: CASSRGGPATNEKLFF

V: TRBV20-1
CDR3: CSARGEYSGYEQYF

V: TRBV20-1
CDR3: CSVDREGRETQYF

V: TRBV7-8
CDR3: CASSLLNRANTIYF

V: TRBV6-1
CDR3: CASSPGSGRRISPLHF

V: TRBV20-1
CDR3: CSARDQWRVNSPLHF

V: TRBV6-2/TRBV6-3
CDR3: CASSYQANTEAFF

V: TRBV24-1
CDR3: CATSDPTGGRDGYTF

V: TRBV2
CDR3: CVSITDRQAEAFF

V: TRBV2
CDR3: CASRTQGGGTYEQYF

V: TRBV20-1
CDR3: CSAPRDGAYEQYF

V: TRBV7-2
CDR3: CASSLRGQANSYEQYF

V: TRBV7-2
CDR3: CASSFNGGNQETQYF

V: TRBV25-1
CDR3: CASRGTGRNQPQHF